A single sample is the source of the 8 T cell receptor beta chains below, sequenced in a study of neoadjuvant anti-PD-1 for oral cavity cancer. This table comes from immunoSEQ multiplex PCR, and its TCRdb copy is limited to in-frame clones, with some not included. The sample yields about 42,000 clones, 77% seen once. Time point denoted: after neoadjuvant nivolumab, at surgical resection. The specimen comprised PBMCs, sampled after nivolumab (anti-PD-1) treatment. Receptors were obtained from a person aged 35-79 years with oral cavity squamous cell carcinoma.

This clone appeared a few times. V and J are TRBV5-1 and TRBJ1-1, with TRBD1 matching over 7 bases. V gave up 1 base and J gave up 8 bases; unmatched junction bases: 8. The germline V gene has CDR1 SGHRS and CDR2 YFSETQ. The CDR3 extends over 14 amino acids. The CDR3 nucleotides are TGCGCCAGCAGCTTGTCCCGGACAGGCGGGGAAGCTTTCTTT. Its translation: CASSLSRTGGEAFF.

This clone was counted between two and nine times. The chain recombines TRBV5-4 with TRBJ1-4; no reliable D call. Per the germline V gene, CDR1 is SGHNT and CDR2 is YYREEE (reference sequence). This CDR3 contains 14 residues. V was clipped by 4 bases and J by 10 bases, with 17 bases between them. CDR3 nucleotides: TGTGCCAGCAGCAGAACCGGGTTCCAAGGAAAACTGTTTTTT. Translated, it gives CASSRTGFQGKLFF.

The V gene is TRBV9, the J gene TRBJ1-3; weak D call: TRBD1 (5 bases). Trimming took off 3 bases at V and 8 bases at J, with 6 bases between the two ends. Germline CDR1 is SGDLS and CDR2 is YYNGEE. This CDR3 is built from 11 residues. The CDR3 DNA reads TGTGCCAGCAGCGGGGGGGACACCATATATTTT. It translates to CASSGGDTIYF.

The chain employs TRBV7-3 and TRBJ2-2; D possibly corresponds to TRBD2 (5 bases). Germline V CDR1 and CDR2: SGHTA, FQGTGA. This CDR3 comprises 15 residues. Between the trimmed V and J ends, which lost 3 bases and 6 bases, there was a span of 14 bases. The CDR3 is CASSFPQAGPGELFF. DNA for the CDR3: TGTGCCAGCAGCTTTCCCCAGGCGGGCCCCGGGGAGCTGTTTTTT.

This clone was counted a single time. This chain connects TRBV30 to TRBJ1-4; 8 bases fit TRBD1. J was trimmed by 8 bases and V by 1 base; bases with no gene match: 6. CDR3 size: 14 residues. Germline V gene lookup returns CDR1 GTSNPN and CDR2 SVGIG (reference sequence). CDR3 nucleotide sequence: TGTGCCTGGAGTGGGACAGGGAGGGAGGAAAAACTGTTTTTT. This gives the protein CAWSGTGREEKLFF. Together with reference TRBV30 and TRBJ1-4, the CDR3 gives the full variable domain: SQTIHQWPATLVQPVGSPLSLECTVEGTSNPNLYWYRQAAGRGLQLLFYSVGIGQISSEVPQNLSASRPQDRQFILSSKKLLLSDSGFYLCAWSGTGREEKLFFGSGTQLSVL.

The V and J genes are TRBV14 and TRBJ1-2, with D unclear. Germline assignment: CDR1 SGHDN and CDR2 FVKESK. This CDR3 has 13 amino acids. Trimming took off 4 bases at V and 2 bases at J, with 8 bases between the two ends. The CDR3 nucleotides read TGTGCCAGCAGCCCGAACAGAAACTATGGCTACACCTTC. Residues: CASSPNRNYGYTF.

The V call is TRBV29-1, the J call TRBJ2-3; TRBD1 aligns across 8 bases. The CDR3 spans 14 residues. The junction had 8 bases not matched to a gene; V was cut back by 8 bases and J by 1 base. CDR1 is SQVTM, CDR2 ANQGSEA, per germline. The CDR3 sequence: CSSRGRGRTDTQYF. CDR3 coding DNA: TGCAGCTCCAGGGGGCGGGGACGCACAGATACGCAGTATTTT.

The gene calls are TRBV2 and TRBJ1-2; the D is unclear. The CDR3 length is 14 residues. Germline CDR1 is SNHLY and CDR2 is FYNNEI. The V end lost 4 bases, the J end lost 0 bases, and 9 bases lay between the germline ends. CDR3 in DNA: TGTGCCAGCAGTGCGTGGAGGACTAACTATGGCTACACCTTC. Amino acids: CASSAWRTNYGYTF.